This T cell receptor beta chain was obtained from a study of tumor and adjacent non-tumor tissue in lung cancer. Whole-study context: Samples averaged about 4.17 million productive TCRbeta reads each. Findings of the study overall: Top 100 clones took a larger repertoire share in normal lung.

This sample's RNA came from whole unsorted tissue. Comment on this clonotype: Its antigen is currently unknown. Since a much larger clone is just one base distant, this may be a read error.

Germline V gene sequence: CDR1 DFQATT, CDR2 SNEGSKA (reference sequence). The CDR3 covers 12 residues. A modified ARM-PCR protocol with three rounds of nested PCR amplified TCRbeta. TCRdb re-derived calls from the multiplex PCR reads in MiXCR, one entry per CDR3 protein. The repertoire holds around 120,000 distinct CDR3 sequences, with over 65% as singletons. The chain has TRBV20-1 and TRBJ2-3; D remains ambiguous. The receptor comes from a man younger than 45 with non-small cell lung cancer. Source material: lung tumor tissue. In nucleotides, the CDR3 is TGCAGTGCTAGACTAGGTGGAGATATGCAGTATTTT. It encodes CSARLGGDMQYF.